The clone carrying this TCR beta chain has only one observation. The data stem from a study of blood T cell repertoires in COVID-19. Study summary: There were acute and convalescent COVID-19 samples, and they came from the United States, Italy and Spain.

Germline trimming cut 3 bases from V and 4 bases from J; bases unmatched to any gene: 11. The CDR3 spans 17 residues. CDR1 is LNHDA, CDR2 SQIVND, per germline (reference sequence). TCRdb's table, derived via immunoSEQ multiplex PCR, lists solely in-frame clones and lacks some. The sample shows approximately 440,000 clones, 90% of them seen only once. The J gene is TRBJ1-1, the V gene TRBV19; 10 nucleotides align to TRBD1. Source material: PBMCs or T cells enriched from blood (not recorded which). The source of this sequence is a man aged 18-30 years who had recovered from COVID-19. CDR3 loop: CASSIRTGGEVGTEAFF. Here the CDR3 DNA reads TGTGCCAGTAGTATCCGGACAGGGGGTGAAGTTGGCACTGAAGCTTTCTTT.